This T cell receptor beta chain was obtained from a study of Ad26.COV2.S vaccination and SARS-CoV-2 variants. Study-level findings and limits: The placebo group had lower spike-specific TCR breadth than the vaccine recipients did. Total T cell responses, in the TCR breadth and depth analyses, may have been underestimated.

The J segment lost 4 bases and the V segment lost 5 bases, leaving 14 bases of the junction unmatched. The CDR3 covers 17 residues. In germline, CDR1 is SGHNT, CDR2 YENEEA. Indicated treatment: around 19 received Ad26.COV2.S at low or high dose, single or two shots; roughly five received placebo; per-sample allocation not given. Repertoires come from day 63 after the first vaccine or placebo injection. The donor's status was that of an adult aged 18-55 years in Boston. Expression of Wuhan-strain SARS-CoV-2 spike came from the Ad26 vector that formed the vaccine. Sequencing was performed with immunoSEQ multiplex PCR; in TCRdb, only in-frame clones are kept and a portion is missing. In the table there are 430,000 or so clones, nearly 90% of which are singletons. This clone was detected a few times. The target antigen is unknown.

This clonotype was obtained from a person between 18 and 60 years old who received the Ad26.COV2.S COVID-19 vaccine or a placebo. The chain couples TRBV11-3 to TRBJ2-1, with TRBD2 matching over 7 bases. The specimen was peripheral blood, collected in a trial of Ad26.COV2.S vaccine versus placebo. CDR3 loop: CASSAFIPGLSYNEQFF. CDR3 DNA: TGTGCCAGCAGCGCCTTTATTCCGGGACTATCGTACAATGAGCAGTTCTTC.